Listed below are T cell receptor beta chains from one sample, sequenced in a study of T cell responses to AZD1222 COVID-19 vaccine. TCRdb's table, derived via immunoSEQ multiplex PCR, lists solely in-frame clones and lacks some. The data show approximately 69,000 clones, around 78% seen once. Specimen: peripheral blood, collected 28 days after the second AZD1222 dose. These receptors all stem from an adult who received the AZD1222 COVID-19 vaccine. The CDR3 runs from the conserved cysteine through the conserved F or W. Fields, in order: clone size, J gene, D gene, V gene, CDR3 DNA, CDR3 protein. D genes are given only for firm matches. Size values are once, few and many counts, or a class for expanded clones, and some rows have none.

>medium-sized|TRBJ2-4|TRBD1|TRBV5-5
TGTGCCAGCACCCTGACGGGACAGGGTATACCGAACAAAAACATTCAGTACTTC
CASTLTGQGIPNKNIQYF
>NA|TRBJ2-1|NA|TRBV21-1
TGTGCCCGCGCCGAGCGGGGGCCTTCGATGGGGCAGTTCTTC
CARAERGPSMGQFF
>few|TRBJ1-2|NA|TRBV11-3
TGTGCCAGCAGCATTACGAGGGGGGGCGGCTACACCTTC
CASSITRGGGYTF
>few|TRBJ2-5|TRBD2|TRBV5-1
TGCGCCAGCAGCTCCTCCCGCGGGGTGTTAGCGGGACGGGAGACCCAGTACTTC
CASSSSRGVLAGRETQYF
>NA|TRBJ2-2|NA|TRBV19
TGTGCCAGTAGTATCCCTGTATACGGGGAGCTGTTTTTT
CASSIPVYGELFF
>NA|TRBJ2-5|NA|TRBV5-4
TGTGCCAGCACCATGGGGGGCAGTCAAGAGACCCAGTACTTC
CASTMGGSQETQYF
>few|TRBJ2-7|NA|TRBV6-5
TGTGCCAGCAGCGTCGTCCCGAGACTAAACTACGAGCAGTACTTC
CASSVVPRLNYEQYF
>NA|TRBJ1-2|NA|TRBV11-2
TGTGCCAGCAGCTTATGGGGGGACTATGGCTACACCTTC
CASSLWGDYGYTF
>NA|TRBJ2-1|TRBD2|TRBV14
TGTGCCAGCTCCCAAGGACTAGCAAATGAGCAGTTCTTC
CASSQGLANEQFF
>NA|TRBJ1-5|NA|TRBV20-1
TGCAGTGCTAGTGAGACAGTGAATCAGCCCCAGCATTTT
CSASETVNQPQHF
>NA|TRBJ1-2|NA|TRBV5-4
TGTGCCAGCAGCTTGGATCAGATCGTTTCGAATGGCTACACCTTC
CASSLDQIVSNGYTF
>NA|TRBJ1-1|NA|TRBV28
TGTGCCAGCAGAGGTATTGGGATCCCCGGGCGTGAAGCTTTCTTT
CASRGIGIPGREAFF
>NA|TRBJ2-2|TRBD1|TRBV19
TGTGCCAGTAGCCCGACAGGGCCCACCGGGGAGCTGTTTTTT
CASSPTGPTGELFF
>NA|TRBJ2-1|NA|TRBV5-4
TGTGCCAGCAGTTCCGGGAGCTCAGATGAGCAGTTCTTC
CASSSGSSDEQFF
>once|TRBJ1-3|NA|TRBV29-1
TGCAGCGCCTCTGGGGTCGAGGCCTCTGGAAACACCATATATTTT
CSASGVEASGNTIYF
>NA|TRBJ2-3|TRBD1|TRBV5-1
TGCGCCAGCAGCTTGCCGAAAGTTTGGACAGGGGAGCCAGATACGCAGTATTTT
CASSLPKVWTGEPDTQYF
>NA|TRBJ2-1|TRBD2|TRBV5-1
TGCGCCAGCAGCTTGGGGACTAGCGGCTACAATGAGCAGTTCTTC
CASSLGTSGYNEQFF
>NA|TRBJ1-4|NA|TRBV20-1
TGCAGTGCTAGTAGTAGGGCGTTTGGCGAAAAACTGTTTTTT
CSASSRAFGEKLFF
>NA|TRBJ1-1|NA|TRBV30
TGTGCCTGGAGCGAAGGCAGGAACTTCCTTAACACTGAAGCTTTCTTT
CAWSEGRNFLNTEAFF
>NA|TRBJ1-2|NA|TRBV15
TGTGCCACCAGCCGAGGGGCTCGGGTGGCGGGCTACACCTTC
CATSRGARVAGYTF
>NA|TRBJ1-3|NA|TRBV9
TGTGCCAGCAGCGCCGGCTCTACGAGAATCTCTGGAAACACCATATATTTT
CASSAGSTRISGNTIYF
>NA|TRBJ1-2|NA|TRBV11-2
TGTGCCAGCAGCCCCGGGACACTCTATGGCTACACCTTC
CASSPGTLYGYTF
>NA|TRBJ2-1|NA|TRBV19
TGTGCCAGTAGTGATGGGGGGGCAAGCAATGAGCAGTTCTTC
CASSDGGASNEQFF
>NA|TRBJ2-1|TRBD2|TRBV10-3
TGTGCCACGCTAGCGGGAGGCCCCAATGAGCAGTTCTTC
CATLAGGPNEQFF
>many|TRBJ1-6|NA|TRBV27
TGTGCCAGCAGAAAAGACAGTTATAATTCACCCCTCCACTTT
CASRKDSYNSPLHF
>few|TRBJ1-2|NA|TRBV5-6
TGTGCCAGCAGCTTGGATCAAGACCGGGACCGCAGAAACTATGGCTACACCTTC
CASSLDQDRDRRNYGYTF
>NA|TRBJ2-5|NA|TRBV5-1
TGCGCCAGCAGCTTGGAGGGGACGTACCAAGAGACCCAGTACTTC
CASSLEGTYQETQYF
>NA|TRBJ2-7|NA|TRBV29-1
TGCAGCGTTGAAGAGGGGAGACGCGAGCAGTACTTC
CSVEEGRREQYF
>NA|TRBJ1-2|NA|TRBV6-2/TRBV6-3
TGTGCCAGCAGTTTTGGAGGCAAGGACTATGGCTACACCTTC
CASSFGGKDYGYTF